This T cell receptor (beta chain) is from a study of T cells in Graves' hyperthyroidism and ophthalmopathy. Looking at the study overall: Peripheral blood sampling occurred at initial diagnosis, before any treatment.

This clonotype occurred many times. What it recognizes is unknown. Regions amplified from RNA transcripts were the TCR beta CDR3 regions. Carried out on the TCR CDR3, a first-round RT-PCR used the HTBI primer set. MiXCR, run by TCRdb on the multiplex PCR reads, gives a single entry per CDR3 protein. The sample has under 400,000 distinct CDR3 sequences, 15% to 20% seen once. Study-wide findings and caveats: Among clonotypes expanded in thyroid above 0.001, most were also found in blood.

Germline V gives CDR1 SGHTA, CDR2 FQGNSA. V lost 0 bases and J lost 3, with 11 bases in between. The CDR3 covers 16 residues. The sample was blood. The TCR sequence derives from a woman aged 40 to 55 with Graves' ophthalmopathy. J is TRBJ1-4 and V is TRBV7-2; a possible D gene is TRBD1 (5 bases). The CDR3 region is CASSLAGAEANEKLFF. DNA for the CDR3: TGTGCCAGCAGCTTAGCAGGGGCTGAGGCTAATGAAAAACTGTTTTTT.